Below are 32 T cell receptor beta chains sequenced from a single sample in a study of T cells after yellow fever vaccination. TCRdb reprocessed the 5' RACE reads with MiXCR, giving one entry per CDR3 protein. The sample holds a few hundred thousand distinct CDR3 sequences; about 4% are singletons and the top ten take 20% to 25%. The starting material was PBMCs, obtained 5 days after the yellow fever booster vaccination. All receptors come from a man between 18 and 29 years old who received the YFV17D yellow fever vaccine.

The chain combines TRBV5-6 with TRBJ2-7; 10 bases map to TRBD1. The ends lost 5 bases at V and 5 bases at J; junction bases unmatched: 7. Germline V gives CDR1 SGHDT, CDR2 YYEEEE. The CDR3 runs 14 residues. This CDR3 is CASRYRDRGHEQYF. The CDR3 nucleotides are TGTGCCAGCAGGTACCGGGACAGGGGCCACGAGCAGTACTTC.

This clonotype was found many times. The chain combines TRBV4-1 with TRBJ2-5, with 13 bases identical to TRBD2. The junction had 3 bases not matched to a gene; V was cut back by 3 bases and J by 2 bases. The CDR3 is 16 residues long. Germline CDR1 reads MGHRA; CDR2 reads YSYEKL. CDR3 loop: CASSQGTSGVQETQYF. The CDR3 DNA is TGCGCCAGCAGCCAGGGGACTAGCGGGGTTCAAGAGACCCAGTACTTC.

This clonotype has a count of ten or more. The V gene is TRBV20-1, the J gene TRBJ1-6; tentative D call: TRBD1 (5 bases). CDR3 length: 15 residues. V lost 3 bases and J lost 5, with 14 bases in between. Germline assignment: CDR1 DFQATT and CDR2 SNEGSKA (reference sequence). As DNA, the CDR3 is TGCAGTGCTAGGGTGTGGGACGCTAATAATTCACCCCTCCACTTT. This encodes CSARVWDANNSPLHF.

There are a few counts of this clonotype. This chain uses TRBV20-1 with TRBJ1-2; tentatively, D is TRBD1 (6 bases). CDR3 length equals 15 residues. Trimming took 6 bases from V and 4 from J, leaving 21 bases between them. Germline loops: CDR1 DFQATT, CDR2 SNEGSKA (reference sequence). The CDR3 DNA is TGCAGTGCCACTCAGGGGACCCCGAGGAGCTATGGCTACACCTTC. This codes for CSATQGTPRSYGYTF.

This clonotype was seen many times. The J gene is TRBJ2-1, the V gene TRBV6-1; TRBD2 agrees at 7 bases. Germline lookup yields CDR1 MNHNS and CDR2 SASEGT. V gave up 7 bases and J gave up 0 bases; unmatched junction bases: 3. The CDR3 covers 14 residues. This CDR3 reads CASKGGGSYNEQFF. In nucleotides, the CDR3 is TGTGCCAGCAAGGGCGGGGGCTCCTACAATGAGCAGTTCTTC.

This clonotype occurred a few times. V and J are TRBV6-5 and TRBJ1-6; D perhaps matches TRBD1 (5 bases). CDR3 length: 16 amino acids. Trimming left V 0 bases short and J 6 bases short, with 12 bases between. In germline, CDR1 is MNHEY, CDR2 SVGAGI. The CDR3 nucleotides are TGTGCCAGCAGTTACTCGAAGGGGATAGGTAATTCACCCCTCCACTTT. Protein product: CASSYSKGIGNSPLHF.

This clonotype was seen a handful of times. This sequence joins TRBV5-1 and TRBJ2-2, with D possibly being TRBD2 (5 bases). The CDR3 has 15 residues. Trimming took off 7 bases at V and 8 bases at J, with 21 bases between the two ends. CDR1 and CDR2 from the germline V gene are SGHRS and YFSETQ. This chain's CDR3 is CASSRSTGGWGELFF. CDR3 coding DNA: TGCGCCAGCTCACGGTCCACCGGCGGGTGGGGGGAGCTGTTTTTT.

The rearrangement links TRBV15 to TRBJ2-7; D is unclear. This CDR3 region has 14 residues. The germline CDR1 and CDR2 sequences are LNHNV and YYDKDF (reference sequence). V dropped 0 bases and J dropped 2 bases, with 8 bases sitting between them. The CDR3 sequence: CATSRDPLTYEQYF. CDR3 sequence (DNA): TGTGCCACCAGCAGAGATCCGTTAACCTACGAGCAGTACTTC.

This clonotype was detected ten times or more. The V gene is TRBV5-1, the J gene TRBJ2-3, with 9 nucleotides matching TRBD1. This CDR3 spans 14 amino acids. Trimming took 4 bases from V and 6 from J; bases not matched to a gene: 6. Germline V gene data show CDR1 as SGHRS and CDR2 as YFSETQ. The CDR3 loop is CASSKDRGDDTQYF. CDR3 in DNA: TGCGCCAGCAGCAAGGACAGGGGTGACGATACGCAGTATTTT.

Many counts were recorded for this clonotype. The chain links TRBV15 to TRBJ1-2, with a weak D call TRBD1 (6 bases). Germline CDR1 LNHNV, CDR2 YYDKDF (reference sequence). V was shortened by 1 base and J by 3 bases, with 12 bases between the two germline ends. CDR3 size: 15 residues. CDR3 nucleotide sequence: TGTGCCACCAGCAGAGTCCGGACAGCCGACTATGGCTACACCTTC. Translation gives CATSRVRTADYGYTF.

This rearrangement joins TRBV9 to TRBJ2-5, with 12 bases fitting TRBD2. This CDR3 contains 17 residues. Germline loops: CDR1 SGDLS, CDR2 YYNGEE. V shed 0 bases, J shed 5 bases, and the junction held 8 bases outside the gene matches. The DNA for the CDR3 is TGTGCCAGCAGCGTAGCTAGCGGGGGGGCAGTAAAGGAGACCCAGTACTTC. Translated: CASSVASGGAVKETQYF.

The chain is built from TRBV4-1 and TRBJ2-7, with 7 bases lining up with TRBD1. CDR1 is MGHRA and CDR2 is YSYEKL in the germline V gene. V lost 4 bases, J lost 1 base, and 10 bases stayed unmatched. This CDR3 region has 16 residues. This CDR3 is CASSPHPTGRSYEQYV. CDR3 sequence (DNA): TGCGCCAGCAGCCCGCACCCGACAGGGCGGTCCTACGAGCAGTACGTC.

The V gene is TRBV18, the J gene TRBJ1-5; a possible D gene is TRBD1 (6 bases). Germline assignment: CDR1 KGHSH and CDR2 LQKENI. CDR3 length equals 17 residues. V was clipped by 2 bases and J by 1 base, with 15 bases between them. Here the CDR3 reads CASSPNRASESNQPQHF. The CDR3 nucleotides read TGTGCCAGCTCACCAAACAGGGCGAGTGAAAGCAATCAGCCCCAGCATTTT. Using reference TRBV18 and TRBJ1-5 for the parts outside the CDR3, the full variable domain is NAGVMQNPRHLVRRRGQEARLRCSPMKGHSHVYWYRQLPEEGLKFMVYLQKENIIDESGMPKERFSAEFPKEGPSILRIQQVVRGDSAAYFCASSPNRASESNQPQHFGDGTRLSIL.

This clonotype has ten or more counts. The chain joins TRBV7-6 to TRBJ2-5, with TRBD1 as a possible D gene (5 bases). The V end was cut by 4 bases, the J end by 3 bases, with 18 bases between. In germline, CDR1 is SGHVS, CDR2 FNYEAQ. The CDR3 has 16 amino acids. The CDR3 loop reads CASSSPVYQGKETQYF. For the CDR3, the DNA is TGTGCCAGCAGCTCGCCGGTTTACCAGGGAAAAGAGACCCAGTACTTC. The full variable domain, rest sourced from reference TRBV7-6 and TRBJ2-5, is GAGVSQSPRYKVTKRGQDVALRCDPISGHVSLYWYRQALGQGPEFLTYFNYEAQQDKSGLPNDRFSAERPEGSISTLTIQRTEQRDSAMYRCASSSPVYQGKETQYFGPGTRLLVL.

The J gene is TRBJ1-1, the V gene TRBV6-1; no firm D call. CDR3 length: 10 amino acids. V dropped 6 bases and J dropped 2 bases, with 1 base sitting between them. CDR1 and CDR2 (germline): MNHNS, SASEGT. CDR3 DNA sequence: TGTGCCAGCAGAAACACTGAAGCTTTCTTT. It specifies CASRNTEAFF.

In this sample, this clonotype turned up many times. The chain uses TRBV10-2 and TRBJ2-3; no clear D gene. The germline V and J ends were trimmed by 4 bases and 5 bases, with 7 bases remaining between them. This CDR3 region has 12 residues. Germline assignment: CDR1 WSHSY and CDR2 SAAADI. The DNA of the CDR3 is TGCGCCAGCAGTGGGGTAGTAGATACGCAGTATTTT. It translates to CASSGVVDTQYF.

This clonotype was picked up many times. This sequence joins TRBV20-1 and TRBJ2-3, with D possibly called TRBD1 or TRBD2 (6 bases each). V dropped 6 bases and J dropped 4 bases, with 14 bases sitting between them. This CDR3 is 13 amino acids long. Germline loops: CDR1 DFQATT, CDR2 SNEGSKA (reference sequence). The CDR3 coding sequence is TGCAGTGCAGAACCCCGGGGGCCAGATACGCAGTATTTT. Translated, it gives CSAEPRGPDTQYF.

This clonotype was found a few times. Germline and junction disagree at one end, which may indicate a read error. The chain links TRBV7-6 to TRBJ1-3; D remains unclear. The CDR3 loop spans 13 amino acids. The germline V gene has CDR1 SGHVS and CDR2 FNYEAQ. Here the CDR3 reads CASSAGGGVEMHF. CDR3 DNA sequence: TGTGCCAGCAGCGCCGGAGGAGGAGTGGAGATGCATTTT.

The rearrangement joins TRBV7-9 to TRBJ1-1; D is unclear. The CDR3 is made up of 14 amino acids. Germline CDR1 is SEHNR and CDR2 is FQNEAQ (reference sequence). V was pared by 5 bases and J by 7 bases, with 17 bases between. The CDR3 DNA sequence: TGTGCCAGCAGCGCCCGGGAGAGTGCCCTTGAAGCTTTCTTT. This gives the protein CASSARESALEAFF.

In its sample, this clonotype was seen many times. The V gene is TRBV20-1, the J gene TRBJ1-2; D unresolved. Per the germline V gene, CDR1 is DFQATT and CDR2 is SNEGSKA (reference sequence). V lost 1 base to trimming and J lost 5 bases, with 5 bases between them. This CDR3 spans 11 amino acids. This chain's CDR3 is CSARVRYGYTF. The CDR3 coding sequence is TGCAGTGCTAGAGTCCGATATGGCTACACCTTC.

The chain is built from TRBV6-2 or TRBV6-3 and TRBJ1-5, with 9 bases matching TRBD1. This CDR3 contains 14 residues. Germline values: CDR1 MNHEY, CDR2 SVGEGT. Germline trimming cut 6 bases from V and 10 bases from J; bases unmatched to any gene: 10. In DNA form, the CDR3 reads TGTGCCAGCAGACCACAGGGGGCGCGGAGACCCCAGCATTTT. Its translation: CASRPQGARRPQHF.

V is TRBV5-1 and J is TRBJ2-1, with D perhaps being TRBD1 or TRBD2 (5 bases each). The CDR3 sequence is 13 residues long. Between the trimmed V and J ends, which lost 0 bases and 8 bases, there was a span of 9 bases. Germline values: CDR1 SGHRS, CDR2 YFSETQ. CDR3 sequence (DNA): TGCGCCAGCAGCTTGGGAGGGGCGGATGAGCAGTTCTTC. Residues: CASSLGGADEQFF.

This sequence joins TRBV7-2 and TRBJ2-7, with D unclear. The CDR3 extends over 13 amino acids. Trimming took 1 base from V and 5 from J, leaving 9 bases between them. Per germline, CDR1 SGHTA and CDR2 FQGNSA. This CDR3 is CASSLGWQNEQYF. The CDR3 DNA is TGTGCCAGCAGCTTAGGGTGGCAGAACGAGCAGTACTTC.

This clonotype appeared many times. The genes are TRBV29-1 and TRBJ1-2, with TRBD1 as a possible D gene (6 bases). The germline CDR1 and CDR2 sequences are SQVTM and ANQGSEA. V lost 7 bases to trimming and J lost 2 bases, with 11 bases between them. The CDR3 has 12 residues. In nucleotides, the CDR3 is TGCAGCGCCGGAGGACAGAACTATGGCTACACCTTC. This translates into CSAGGQNYGYTF. Using reference TRBV29-1 and TRBJ1-2 for the parts outside the CDR3, the full variable domain is SAVISQKPSRDICQRGTSLTIQCQVDSQVTMMFWYRQQPGQSLTLIATANQGSEATYESGFVIDKFPISRPNLTFSTLTVSNMSPEDSSIYLCSAGGQNYGYTFGSGTRLTVV.

This clonotype was seen many times. The chain employs TRBV12-3 or TRBV12-4 and TRBJ2-1; tentatively, D is TRBD2 (5 bases). There are 14 residues in the CDR3. V was shortened by 6 bases and J by 7 bases, with 16 bases between the two germline ends. CDR3 region: CASSTLGDQNEQFF. The CDR3 DNA is TGTGCCAGCAGCACCTTGGGAGACCAAAATGAGCAGTTCTTC.

The sample holds a few counts of this clonotype. V is TRBV29-1 and J is TRBJ1-6; D unresolved. Trimming removed 4 bases at V and 7 bases at J, with 11 bases between. The CDR3 spans 13 residues. Germline V gene sequence: CDR1 SQVTM, CDR2 ANQGSEA. CDR3 coding DNA: TGCAGCGTTGCGAAGGGAATCAATTCACCCCTCCACTTT. Protein product: CSVAKGINSPLHF.

The chain joins TRBV6-5 to TRBJ2-4; D might be TRBD2 (6 bases). The germline V gene encodes CDR1 MNHEY and CDR2 SVGAGI. Deletions cut 5 bases from V and 0 bases from J, with 17 bases between. CDR3 length: 17 amino acids. The CDR3 here is CASSPRGNPLAKNIQYF. CDR3 nucleotide sequence: TGTGCCAGCAGTCCCCGGGGGAATCCGCTAGCCAAAAACATTCAGTACTTC.

Many counts were recorded for this clonotype. The chain uses TRBV6-6 and TRBJ1-3; possibly TRBD1 for D (6 bases). V lost 6 bases and J lost 0, with 9 bases in between. There are 14 residues in the CDR3. Germline V lookup: CDR1 MNHNY, CDR2 SVGAGI (reference sequence). CDR3 sequence (DNA): TGTGCCAGCAGGCCGGGACACTCTGGAAACACCATATATTTT. The encoded protein is CASRPGHSGNTIYF.

This sequence joins TRBV5-1 and TRBJ1-1, with TRBD1 as a possible D gene (5 bases). CDR1 is SGHRS and CDR2 is YFSETQ in the germline V gene. Trimming left V 1 base short and J 1 base short, with 11 bases between. This CDR3 is built from 15 residues. The CDR3 coding sequence is TGCGCCAGCAGCTTGTTTTTGGACAAGAACACTGAAGCTTTCTTT. It is translated as CASSLFLDKNTEAFF.

This clonotype was counted a few times. The J gene is TRBJ1-2, the V gene TRBV7-2, with D unresolved. V was clipped by 3 bases and J by 7 bases, with 9 bases between them. From germline, CDR1 is SGHTA and CDR2 FQGNSA. This CDR3 has 12 amino acids. CDR3: CASSLSRGGYTF. The CDR3, as DNA: TGTGCCAGCAGCTTGAGTCGCGGTGGCTACACCTTC.

This clonotype was found a few times. V is TRBV5-1 and J is TRBJ2-1, with D possibly being TRBD1 or TRBD2 (5 bases each). The length of the CDR3 is 15 residues. Trimming removed 3 bases at V and 2 bases at J, with 12 bases between. From germline, CDR1 is SGHRS and CDR2 YFSETQ. In nucleotides, the CDR3 is TGCGCCAGCAGCTGGGACGCGAATACCTACAATGAGCAGTTCTTC. It codes for CASSWDANTYNEQFF.

The table lists this clonotype with a few counts. V gene TRBV19 combines with J gene TRBJ1-1; 7 nucleotides agree with TRBD1. In germline, CDR1 is LNHDA, CDR2 SQIVND (reference sequence). The CDR3 totals 13 residues. V shed 5 bases and J 6 bases; nucleotides not matched to a gene: 6. The CDR3: CASSLDRSSEAFF. CDR3 coding DNA: TGTGCCAGTAGTCTGGACAGGTCTTCTGAAGCTTTCTTT.